The 26 T cell receptor beta chains below come from one sample, sequenced in a study of T cell responses to AZD1222 COVID-19 vaccine. Assay: immunoSEQ multiplex PCR; the TCRdb copy retains only in-frame clones and omits some. The sample contains tens of thousands of clones, more than 90% of which appear only once. Material: peripheral blood, obtained 28 days after the second AZD1222 dose. These TCRs come from an adult who received the AZD1222 COVID-19 vaccine.

The gene calls are TRBV3-1 (or the pseudogene TRBV3-2) and TRBJ2-1; D remains ambiguous. Per the germline V gene, CDR1 is LGHDT and CDR2 is YNNKEL (reference sequence). The CDR3 runs to 15 residues. V was cut by 1 base and J by 6 bases, with 13 bases left in between. The CDR3 sequence: CASSQAVPERNEQFF. Here the CDR3 DNA reads TGTGCCAGCAGCCAAGCGGTCCCGGAACGCAATGAGCAGTTCTTC.

The chain combines TRBV5-5 with TRBJ1-3; D remains ambiguous. Germline V gene sequence: CDR1 SGHKS, CDR2 YYEKEE (reference sequence). The V end was cut by 0 bases, the J end by 1 base, with 8 bases between. The CDR3 runs to 15 residues. CDR3 sequence reads: CASSLVSGSGNTIYF. CDR3 DNA: TGTGCCAGCAGCTTGGTGTCGGGATCTGGAAACACCATATATTTT.

This clone came up once. This chain connects TRBV20-1 to TRBJ2-1; TRBD2 agrees at 15 bases. Germline CDR1 is DFQATT and CDR2 is SNEGSKA (reference sequence). J was trimmed by 11 bases and V by 3 bases; bases with no gene match: 5. This CDR3 is 14 amino acids long. CDR3 DNA: TGCAGTGCTAGTAGGGGACTAGCGGGGGGTAAGCAGTTCTTC. This encodes CSASRGLAGGKQFF.

To note about this clone: A junction boundary mismatches the germline segment, possibly from a read error. The V and J genes are TRBV2 and TRBJ1-2; D is unclear. Germline CDR1 and CDR2: SNHLY and FYNNEI. This CDR3 spans 15 amino acids. DNA of the CDR3: TGTGCCAGCAGGGAAGGACCGGCGCCTCCCTATGGCTACACCTTC. Translated, it gives CASREGPAPPYGYTF.

The rearrangement links TRBV7-9 to TRBJ2-4; D possibly corresponds to TRBD2 (6 bases). In germline, CDR1 is SEHNR, CDR2 FQNEAQ (reference sequence). There are 16 residues in the CDR3. V lost 2 bases and J lost 4, with 15 bases in between. For the CDR3, the DNA is TGTGCCAGCAGCTTATCGGCGGGGCGAGAAAAAAACATTCAGTACTTC. Its translation is CASSLSAGREKNIQYF.

The chain recombines TRBV2 with TRBJ1-6; 11 bases are shared with TRBD1. From germline, CDR1 is SNHLY and CDR2 FYNNEI. The CDR3 has 17 residues. The V gene end was trimmed by 4 bases and the J gene end by 6 bases; junction bases not matched to a gene: 8. CDR3 loop: CASSVWDRGTINSPLHF. The CDR3 DNA is TGTGCCAGCAGTGTCTGGGACAGGGGGACGATTAATTCACCCCTCCACTTT.

This clone was seen only a few times. This chain connects TRBV10-3 to TRBJ2-4; possibly TRBD2 for D (6 bases). CDR3 length: 16 amino acids. Germline lookup yields CDR1 ENHRY and CDR2 SYGVKD. The V and J ends lost 2 bases and 0 bases respectively, with 11 bases between them. The CDR3 loop reads CAISEGGLVAKNIQYF. DNA of the CDR3: TGTGCCATCAGTGAGGGGGGACTGGTAGCCAAAAACATTCAGTACTTC.

This sequence joins TRBV19 and TRBJ1-1; TRBD1 agrees at 7 bases. Looked up from germline, CDR1 is LNHDA and CDR2 is SQIVND (reference sequence). The V segment lost 6 bases and the J segment 4 bases; nucleotides outside the gene matches: 5. The CDR3 consists of 13 residues. CDR3: CASSSDRITEAFF. CDR3 coding DNA: TGTGCCAGTAGCTCGGACAGGATCACTGAAGCTTTCTTT.

This clone was counted once. J is TRBJ2-1 and V is TRBV14, with 10 bases that match TRBD2. Germline V gives CDR1 SGHDN, CDR2 FVKESK. The CDR3 sequence is 17 residues long. Germline trimming cut 4 bases from V and 8 bases from J; bases unmatched to any gene: 14. CDR3 sequence reads: CASSPRLAGALWHEQFF. CDR3 sequence (DNA): TGTGCCAGCAGCCCGAGGCTAGCGGGAGCCCTTTGGCATGAGCAGTTCTTC.

This chain joins TRBV7-2 and TRBJ1-2, with TRBD1 as a possible D gene (6 bases). In germline, CDR1 is SGHTA, CDR2 FQGNSA. V gave up 5 bases and J gave up 6 bases, with 16 bases separating them. There are 14 residues in the CDR3. The CDR3: CASSTYREADGYTF. The CDR3 coding sequence is TGTGCCAGCAGCACTTACAGGGAGGCGGATGGCTACACCTTC.

The chain combines TRBV24-1 with TRBJ2-1; a weak D match, TRBD2 (6 bases). From germline, CDR1 is KGHDR and CDR2 SFDVKD. The CDR3 runs to 18 residues. The V and J ends lost 2 bases and 6 bases respectively, with 22 bases between them. The CDR3, as DNA: TGTGCCACCAGTGATTCGACCCCGGGACTGCTAAGAAGCAATGAGCAGTTCTTC. It translates to CATSDSTPGLLRSNEQFF.

The chain combines TRBV4-1 with TRBJ2-7, with TRBD1 matching 7 bases. Germline V gene data show CDR1 as MGHRA and CDR2 as YSYEKL. CDR3 length: 15 residues. V shed 1 base and J 0 bases; nucleotides not matched to a gene: 3. CDR3 DNA: TGCGCCAGCAGCCAAGCAGGGACAGCCTCCTACGAGCAGTACTTC. This sequence encodes CASSQAGTASYEQYF.

The J gene is TRBJ1-5, the V gene TRBV20-1; the D is unclear. V dropped 6 bases and J dropped 12 bases, with 6 bases sitting between them. This CDR3 comprises 8 residues. The germline CDR1 and CDR2 sequences are DFQATT and SNEGSKA (reference sequence). The CDR3 nucleotides read TGCAGTGCCGAGAACCAGCATTTT. This codes for CSAENQHF.

The chain joins TRBV4-2 to TRBJ2-7; D is possibly TRBD1 (6 bases). There are 16 residues in the CDR3. V dropped 2 bases and J dropped 0 bases, with 14 bases sitting between them. Looked up from germline, CDR1 is LGHNA and CDR2 is YNFKEQ. The CDR3 here is CASSQTRTGHSYEQYF. CDR3 coding DNA: TGTGCCAGCAGCCAAACCCGGACGGGACACTCCTACGAGCAGTACTTC.

The table lists this clone with a count of one. V gene TRBV5-1 combines with J gene TRBJ2-3; D might be TRBD1 (5 bases). The CDR3 contains 15 residues. The germline gives CDR1 SGHRS, CDR2 YFSETQ. Trimming stripped 3 bases from V and 0 bases from J, with 11 bases between. CDR3 sequence: CASSSGASSTDTQYF. CDR3 in DNA: TGCGCCAGCAGCTCTGGGGCCTCTAGCACAGATACGCAGTATTTT.

This chain joins TRBV30 and TRBJ1-2; no reliable D call. Germline CDR1 GTSNPN, CDR2 SVGIG (reference sequence). With 2 bases removed from V and 5 bases from J, the gap between germline ends came to 24 bases. The CDR3 is 17 amino acids. CDR3 residues: CAWSLFTPTPALYGYTF. DNA of the CDR3: TGTGCCTGGAGTTTATTCACCCCCACACCGGCTTTATATGGCTACACCTTC.

This sequence joins TRBV7-8 and TRBJ2-1, with 10 nucleotides matching TRBD2. Per the germline V gene, CDR1 is SGHVS and CDR2 is FQNEAQ. Trimming removed 6 bases from V and 7 bases from J; junction bases left unmatched: 9. The CDR3 totals 15 residues. In nucleotides, the CDR3 is TGTGCCAGCAGGCTTCGGCTAGCGGGAGCGAATGAGCAGTTCTTC. Translating gives CASRLRLAGANEQFF.

V gene TRBV27 combines with J gene TRBJ1-2; D is unresolved. Germline CDR1 MNHEY, CDR2 SMNVEV (reference sequence). The CDR3 totals 13 residues. The V end was cut by 4 bases, the J end by 6 bases, with 12 bases between. CDR3 sequence (DNA): TGTGCCAGCAGTTCAAACCTAGTGAATGGCTACACCTTC. Translated, it gives CASSSNLVNGYTF.

The chain uses TRBV5-1 and TRBJ2-3; no reliable D call. The CDR3 is 11 amino acids. Germline V gene data show CDR1 as SGHRS and CDR2 as YFSETQ. With 4 bases removed from V and 2 bases from J, the gap between germline ends came to 2 bases. Here the CDR3 DNA reads TGCGCCAGCAGCATCACAGATACGCAGTATTTT. This gives the protein CASSITDTQYF.

This chain joins TRBV19 and TRBJ1-1, with D possibly TRBD1 on 5 matching bases. The V end lost 5 bases, the J end lost 1 base, and 11 bases lay between the germline ends. CDR1 and CDR2 (germline): LNHDA, SQIVND (reference sequence). The CDR3 is 14 amino acids. As DNA, the CDR3 is TGTGCCAGTAGTGTGCTCAGGGAGAACACTGAAGCTTTCTTT. Amino acids: CASSVLRENTEAFF.

This clone is medium-sized in the sample. This chain links TRBV5-1 with TRBJ2-1, with 8 positions matching TRBD2. V lost 0 bases, J lost 2 bases, and 1 base stayed unmatched. Germline CDR1 SGHRS, CDR2 YFSETQ. This CDR3 comprises 15 residues. The CDR3 DNA follows: TGCGCCAGCAGCTTGGAACTAGCGGCCTACAATGAGCAGTTCTTC. It codes for CASSLELAAYNEQFF.

This chain links TRBV27 with TRBJ1-5, with D uncertain. The CDR3 spans 15 residues. CDR1 is MNHEY and CDR2 is SMNVEV in the germline V gene (reference sequence). Trimming took 0 bases from V and 0 from J, leaving 6 bases between them. The CDR3 spells CASSLSGYSNQPQHF. In nucleotides, the CDR3 is TGTGCCAGCAGTTTATCTGGATATAGCAATCAGCCCCAGCATTTT.

The table lists this clone with a count of one. The chain links TRBV4-1 to TRBJ1-2; 11 positions agree with TRBD1. The length of the CDR3 is 17 residues. In germline, CDR1 is MGHRA, CDR2 YSYEKL. V was clipped by 2 bases and J by 1 base; unmatched bases: 6. The CDR3 loop is CASSQLGTGGINYGYTF. CDR3 DNA sequence: TGCGCCAGCAGCCAATTAGGGACAGGGGGTATTAACTATGGCTACACCTTC.

This clone was seen a single time. This rearrangement joins TRBV5-1 to TRBJ2-3; 10 bases align to TRBD2. Germline V lookup: CDR1 SGHRS, CDR2 YFSETQ. V shed 3 bases, J shed 2 bases, and the junction held 6 bases outside the gene matches. CDR3 length: 16 amino acids. DNA for the CDR3: TGCGCCAGCAGCTGGAGGACTAGCGGATACACAGATACGCAGTATTTT. Amino acid sequence: CASSWRTSGYTDTQYF. Supplemented by reference TRBV5-1 and TRBJ2-3, the full variable domain reads KAGVTQTPRYLIKTRGQQVTLSCSPISGHRSVSWYQQTPGQGLQFLFEYFSETQRNKGNFPGRFSGRQFSNSRSEMNVSTLELGDSALYLCASSWRTSGYTDTQYFGPGTRLTVL.

This chain connects TRBV9 to TRBJ2-5; D remains ambiguous. CDR1 is SGDLS and CDR2 is YYNGEE in the germline V gene. V lost 0 bases, J lost 0 bases, and 6 bases lay in between. CDR3 length: 14 residues. The CDR3 nucleotides read TGTGCCAGCAGCGTAGGAGACTACCAAGAGACCCAGTACTTC. Its protein is CASSVGDYQETQYF. Filled out from reference TRBV9 and TRBJ2-5, the complete variable domain reads DSGVTQTPKHLITATGQRVTLRCSPRSGDLSVYWYQQSLDQGLQFLIQYYNGEERAKGNILERFSAQQFPDLHSELNLSSLELGDSALYFCASSVGDYQETQYFGPGTRLLVL.

The rearrangement joins TRBV11-2 to TRBJ1-5, with a weak D call TRBD1 (6 bases). Germline assignment: CDR1 SGHAT and CDR2 FQNNGV. This CDR3 is built from 19 residues. V shed 0 bases and J shed 1 base, with 19 bases lying between them. The CDR3 region is CASSLDARGGLTSNQPQHF. For the CDR3, the DNA is TGTGCCAGCAGCTTAGATGCCAGGGGAGGGCTCACGAGCAATCAGCCCCAGCATTTT.